A single sample is the source of the 27 T cell receptor beta chains below, sequenced in a study of T cells in Graves' hyperthyroidism and ophthalmopathy. Amplified TCR beta CDR3 regions came from RNA transcripts. HTBI primers drove first-round RT-PCR of the TCR CDR3. One entry per CDR3 protein, called by TCRdb with MiXCR from the multiplex PCR reads. The sample lists about 720,000 distinct CDR3 sequences, around 19% occurring once. Sequenced material: blood. Receptors were obtained from a woman between 45 and 60 years old with Graves' hyperthyroidism that later progressed to Graves' ophthalmopathy.

The chain uses TRBV12-3 or TRBV12-4 and TRBJ2-3; 8 bases line up with TRBD2. J gave up 2 bases and V 5 bases, and 9 bases lay outside the gene matches. This CDR3 comprises 16 residues. The CDR3 loop reads CASSRQGRGVTDTQYF. The CDR3 bases are TGTGCCAGCAGTCGCCAGGGGCGGGGGGTCACAGATACGCAGTATTTT.

The rearrangement links TRBV12-3 or TRBV12-4 to TRBJ2-3; no clear D. This CDR3 has 14 amino acids. V lost 3 bases, J lost 0 bases, and 7 bases lay in between. The CDR3 DNA reads as TGTGCCAGCAGTTTGCCCCGAAGCACAGATACGCAGTATTTT. The encoded protein is CASSLPRSTDTQYF.

The chain couples TRBV4-1 to TRBJ1-5, with TRBD1 as a possible D gene (5 bases). Looked up from germline, CDR1 is MGHRA and CDR2 is YSYEKL. Trimming left V 0 bases short and J 5 bases short, with 11 bases between. The CDR3 covers 15 residues. CDR3 coding DNA: TGCGCCAGCAGCCAAGATCTACGGGGGGATCAGCCCCAGCATTTT. Translating it yields CASSQDLRGDQPQHF.

The chain links TRBV19 to TRBJ1-1; the D is unclear. This CDR3 has 14 amino acids. The germline V gene encodes CDR1 LNHDA and CDR2 SQIVND (reference sequence). V lost 5 bases to trimming and J lost 4 bases, with 14 bases between them. In nucleotides, the CDR3 is TGTGCCAGTAGTTCCATCTTACCGGCCACTGAAGCTTTCTTT. Translation: CASSSILPATEAFF.

The CDR3 nucleotides read TGTGCCAGTAGTATTAGGACAGGGCGGGCTGAAGCTTTCTTT. The encoded protein is CASSIRTGRAEAFF. The V and J genes are TRBV19 and TRBJ1-1; 8 bases map to TRBD1. The V segment lost 3 bases and the J segment 6 bases; nucleotides outside the gene matches: 6. Germline CDR1 LNHDA, CDR2 SQIVND (reference sequence). The CDR3 has 14 residues.

This clonotype has at least ten counts. This sequence joins TRBV5-1 and TRBJ2-1; D gene unclear. V was clipped by 0 bases and J by 9 bases, with 22 bases between them. In germline, CDR1 is SGHRS, CDR2 YFSETQ. This CDR3 is built from 17 residues. The CDR3 DNA follows: TGCGCCAGCAGCTTGGCCGGTACAGTGGCAAGTATAGGTGAGCAGTTCTTC. The encoded protein is CASSLAGTVASIGEQFF. Filled out from reference TRBV5-1 and TRBJ2-1, the complete variable domain reads KAGVTQTPRYLIKTRGQQVTLSCSPISGHRSVSWYQQTPGQGLQFLFEYFSETQRNKGNFPGRFSGRQFSNSRSEMNVSTLELGDSALYLCASSLAGTVASIGEQFFGPGTRLTVL.

A few counts support this clonotype. This chain links TRBV10-3 with TRBJ2-1; 12 bases line up with TRBD2. The CDR3 covers 18 residues. V shed 6 bases, J shed 2 bases, and the junction held 11 bases outside the gene matches. Germline V CDR1 and CDR2: ENHRY, SYGVKD. In DNA, the CDR3 is TGTGCCATCAGCGGAAGTCTAGCGGGGGGGAAAGCCTACAATGAGCAGTTCTTC. It is translated as CAISGSLAGGKAYNEQFF.

This clonotype has ten or more counts. The chain couples TRBV7-2 to TRBJ2-7, with 15 nucleotides matching TRBD2. J was trimmed by 5 bases and V by 5 bases; bases with no gene match: 7. The germline V gene encodes CDR1 SGHTA and CDR2 FQGNSA. This CDR3 is 16 amino acids long. The chain's CDR3 is CASSIGTSGGFDEQYF. CDR3 sequence (DNA): TGTGCCAGCAGCATCGGGACTAGCGGGGGGTTCGACGAGCAGTACTTC.

This clonotype was detected ten times or more. This chain links TRBV3-1 with TRBJ1-5; maybe TRBD1 (6 bases). The CDR3 extends over 14 amino acids. V lost 5 bases to trimming and J lost 5 bases, with 13 bases between them. Germline V gives CDR1 LGHDT, CDR2 YNNKEL (reference sequence). The chain's CDR3 is CASSYSQGYQPQHF. DNA for the CDR3: TGTGCCAGCAGCTATAGCCAGGGGTATCAGCCCCAGCATTTT.

This clonotype was observed a handful of times. J is TRBJ2-3 and V is TRBV9; 7 bases are shared with TRBD2. Germline lookup yields CDR1 SGDLS and CDR2 YYNGEE. The J segment lost 2 bases and the V segment lost 4 bases, leaving 7 bases of the junction unmatched. This CDR3 contains 15 residues. CDR3 protein: CASSTSGTYTDTQYF. Written as DNA, the CDR3 is TGTGCCAGCAGCACCAGCGGGACTTACACAGATACGCAGTATTTT.

This clonotype occurred many times. This chain uses TRBV20-1 with TRBJ1-1; D gene uncertain. The CDR3 extends over 10 amino acids. V lost 5 bases and J lost 7, with 8 bases in between. The V gene's germline CDR1 is DFQATT and CDR2 SNEGSKA (reference sequence). The CDR3 protein is CSAVTYEAFF. The CDR3 DNA follows: TGCAGTGCTGTGACCTATGAAGCTTTCTTT.

The chain links TRBV14 to TRBJ2-1, with no clear D. Germline values: CDR1 SGHDN, CDR2 FVKESK. V was trimmed by 0 bases and J by 12 bases, leaving 18 bases between them. The CDR3 extends over 15 amino acids. CDR3 nucleotide sequence: TGTGCCAGCAGCCAAGATTGGGGAACCACTGGTGGGCAGTTCTTC. This translates into CASSQDWGTTGGQFF.

This clonotype was counted many times. The genes are TRBV5-1 and TRBJ1-1, with D hard to call. CDR1 is SGHRS and CDR2 is YFSETQ in the germline V gene. Between the trimmed V and J ends, which lost 1 base and 4 bases, there was a span of 11 bases. The CDR3 is 14 residues long. CDR3 coding DNA: TGCGCCAGCAGCTTGCTGGGGAGCCCCACTGAAGCTTTCTTT. It is translated as CASSLLGSPTEAFF.

This clonotype has at least ten counts. CDR3 sequence (DNA): TGTGCCAGCAGTTACGGTCGGACAGGGGTTTACACCGGGGAGCTGTTTTTT. This codes for CASSYGRTGVYTGELFF. V and J are TRBV6-6 and TRBJ2-2; TRBD1 aligns across 9 bases. The CDR3 length is 17 residues. V was pared by 2 bases and J by 3 bases, with 7 bases of the junction left unmatched. CDR1 and CDR2 from the germline V gene are MNHNY and SVGAGI (reference sequence).

This chain connects TRBV30 to TRBJ2-2, with a possible D match to TRBD2 (5 bases). With 1 base removed from V and 4 bases from J, the gap between germline ends came to 16 bases. The CDR3 extends over 16 amino acids. Germline loops: CDR1 GTSNPN, CDR2 SVGIG (reference sequence). The CDR3 reads CAWSAVWAGVTGELFF. The CDR3 bases are TGTGCCTGGAGTGCTGTATGGGCCGGGGTCACCGGGGAGCTGTTTTTT.

CDR3 nucleotide sequence: TGTGCCAGCTCACCACCGACTAGCGGGGACTCCTACAATGAGCAGTTCTTC. Encoded protein: CASSPPTSGDSYNEQFF. The V and J genes are TRBV18 and TRBJ2-1, with 11 bases lining up with TRBD2. CDR3 length: 17 amino acids. After removal of 0 bases from V and 0 bases from J, the junction contained 1 base not matched to a gene. CDR1 is KGHSH and CDR2 is LQKENI in the germline V gene.

The chain has TRBV15 and TRBJ2-1; no clear D gene. Trimming pared 0 bases from V and 4 bases from J, leaving 4 bases between. The CDR3 spans 13 residues. Per the germline V gene, CDR1 is LNHNV and CDR2 is YYDKDF (reference sequence). As DNA, the CDR3 is TGTGCCACCAGCAGAGATCCTTACAATGAGCAGTTCTTC. It codes for CATSRDPYNEQFF.

The chain links TRBV6-1 to TRBJ1-1; D is perhaps TRBD1 (5 bases). CDR1 MNHNS and CDR2 SASEGT come from the germline V gene. The CDR3 runs to 13 residues. Trimming took off 5 bases at V and 3 bases at J, with 10 bases between the two ends. The CDR3 sequence: CASSIQGYTEAFF. The CDR3 DNA reads as TGTGCCAGCAGTATTCAGGGTTACACTGAAGCTTTCTTT.

This clonotype was seen a few times. The chain links TRBV6-5 to TRBJ1-4; D perhaps matches TRBD1 (6 bases). The germline V gene has CDR1 MNHEY and CDR2 SVGAGI. The CDR3 runs to 13 residues. Trimming took 2 bases from V and 11 from J, leaving 12 bases between them. CDR3 residues: CASSYGQLEKLFF. The CDR3 DNA reads as TGTGCCAGCAGTTACGGACAGTTGGAGAAACTGTTTTTT.

In its sample, this clonotype was seen many times. V gene TRBV12-3 or TRBV12-4 combines with J gene TRBJ2-7; D might be TRBD1 (6 bases). Trimming stripped 3 bases from V and 7 bases from J, with 16 bases between. The CDR3 extends over 14 amino acids. The DNA for the CDR3 is TGTGCCAGCAGTTTTTCAGGACAGCGCGAAGAGCAGTACTTC. Translated, it gives CASSFSGQREEQYF.

V is TRBV19 and J is TRBJ1-5; D is perhaps TRBD1 (5 bases). CDR1 is LNHDA, CDR2 SQIVND, per germline (reference sequence). The CDR3 has 16 residues. Trimming left V 4 bases short and J 0 bases short, with 13 bases between. The CDR3 coding sequence is TGTGCCAGTAGTAGGAAACAGGTTAATAGCAATCAGCCCCAGCATTTT. Translating gives CASSRKQVNSNQPQHF.

J is TRBJ2-5 and V is TRBV11-3; 11 bases are shared with TRBD2. CDR3 length: 15 amino acids. Germline CDR1 is SGHNT and CDR2 is YENEEA. J lost 4 bases, V lost 5 bases, and 6 bases had no gene match. CDR3 nucleotide sequence: TGTGCCAGCAGCCCAGGGACTAGCGGCGCAGAGACCCAGTACTTC. This translates into CASSPGTSGAETQYF.

This clonotype was detected only a few times. The CDR3: CASSQLGGEKLFF. Here the CDR3 DNA reads TGTGCCAGCAGCCAGTTAGGGGGCGAAAAACTGTTTTTT. V is TRBV3-1 and J is TRBJ1-4, with 7 bases aligning to TRBD1. The CDR3 runs 13 residues. Germline V gene lookup returns CDR1 LGHDT and CDR2 YNNKEL (reference sequence). J lost 8 bases, V lost 3 bases, and 3 bases had no gene match.

This clonotype was counted between two and nine times. Just one base apart from a much larger clone, this may be a read error. J is TRBJ1-1 and V is TRBV11-1, with TRBD1 matching 8 bases. Trimming removed 1 base from V and 0 bases from J; junction bases left unmatched: 1. Germline CDR1 reads SGHAT; CDR2 reads FQDESV (reference sequence). The CDR3 covers 15 residues. CDR3 sequence: CASSLVDRVNTEAFF. CDR3 coding DNA: TGTGCCAGCAGCTTAGTGGACAGGGTGAACACTGAAGCTTTCTTT.

V and J are TRBV5-1 and TRBJ2-6, with 8 bases that match TRBD2. This CDR3 region has 19 residues. V shed 4 bases and J 0 bases; nucleotides not matched to a gene: 12. Germline V gene sequence: CDR1 SGHRS, CDR2 YFSETQ. Here the CDR3 DNA reads TGCGCCAGCAGCGCAAACCCGACTAGCGCGGCCTCTGGGGCCAACGTCCTGACTTTC. Translated: CASSANPTSAASGANVLTF.

This clonotype showed up just a few times. Because the CDR3 is missing its conserved closing phenylalanine or tryptophan, this is likely a read error. The chain is built from TRBV3-1 and TRBJ1-2, with unresolved D. CDR3 length: 15 amino acids. In germline, CDR1 is LGHDT, CDR2 YNNKEL (reference sequence). V gave up 0 bases and J gave up 6 bases, with 14 bases separating them. CDR3: CASSQEGLTRHGYTL. The CDR3 DNA is TGTGCCAGCAGCCAAGAAGGACTCACGAGGCATGGCTACACCCTC.

This chain uses TRBV25-1 with TRBJ2-5; D is undetermined. V was pared by 4 bases and J by 7 bases, with 7 bases between. This CDR3 spans 11 amino acids. CDR1 and CDR2 from the germline V gene are MGHDK and SYGVNS. CDR3 amino acids: CASSGMGTQYF. The CDR3 DNA is TGTGCCAGCAGTGGCATGGGGACCCAGTACTTC. Using reference TRBV25-1 and TRBJ2-5 for the parts outside the CDR3, the full variable domain is EADIYQTPRYLVIGTGKKITLECSQTMGHDKMYWYQQDPGMELHLIHYSYGVNSTEKGDLSSESTVSRIRTEHFPLTLESARPSHTSQYLCASSGMGTQYFGPGTRLLVL.